The source of this TCR beta chain is a study of a mutant IDH1 vaccine in newly diagnosed glioma. Across the study: Onset of vaccination occurred 4-6 weeks following radiotherapy alone, or with temozolomide cycles. Visits V12 and V13 fell at weeks 35 and 47, respectively. It was radiotherapy, temozolomide, or both that patients received previously, with most receiving both.

V gave up 0 bases and J gave up 4 bases, with 12 bases separating them. This CDR3 has 16 residues. The germline V gene encodes CDR1 MNHEY and CDR2 SVGAGI. Measured with immunoSEQ multiplex PCR; TCRdb has only the in-frame clones, and not every one. Among some 61,000 clones listed, approximately 88% were seen once. As regards this clone: Its antigen is not identified.

Documented time point: week 35, safety follow-up. Topical imiquimod accompanied each vaccine dose, which consisted of 300 ug of mutant IDH1 20-mer peptide. The chain is built from TRBV6-5 and TRBJ1-4; no clear D. Sequencing was performed on PBMCs, taken from a glioma patient whose treatment included an IDH1 peptide vaccine. This receptor was obtained from a man younger than 35 with glioma. This CDR3 is CASSYSSGFDNEKLFF. DNA for the CDR3: TGTGCCAGCAGTTACTCATCGGGGTTTGATAATGAAAAACTGTTTTTT.